This TCR beta chain was obtained from a study of Ad26.COV2.S vaccination and SARS-CoV-2 variants. Method: immunoSEQ multiplex PCR; TCRdb's copy keeps in-frame clones and lacks some. The top ten hold around 3.3% of the sample, which has around 350,000 clones, 70% to 90% seen once. Described treatment: some 19 received Ad26.COV2.S at low or high dose, single or two shots; about 5 received placebo; per-sample allocation not given. Sampling took place 63 days after the first vaccine or placebo injection. Immunization relied on an Ad26 vector, which expressed Wuhan-strain SARS-CoV-2 spike. Germline lookup yields CDR1 MNHEY and CDR2 SVGAGI. V shed 6 bases, J shed 2 bases, and the junction held 3 bases outside the gene matches. The CDR3 is 15 residues long.

The sequencing here drew on peripheral blood, taken in a trial of Ad26.COV2.S vaccine versus placebo. The TCR comes from a person aged 18-60 years who received the Ad26.COV2.S COVID-19 vaccine or a placebo. The chain joins TRBV6-5 to TRBJ2-3, with 12 bases aligning to TRBD2. CDR3 DNA sequence: TGTGCCAGCAGAGCTAGCGGGGGGGTCACAGATACGCAGTATTTT. The encoded protein is CASRASGGVTDTQYF.